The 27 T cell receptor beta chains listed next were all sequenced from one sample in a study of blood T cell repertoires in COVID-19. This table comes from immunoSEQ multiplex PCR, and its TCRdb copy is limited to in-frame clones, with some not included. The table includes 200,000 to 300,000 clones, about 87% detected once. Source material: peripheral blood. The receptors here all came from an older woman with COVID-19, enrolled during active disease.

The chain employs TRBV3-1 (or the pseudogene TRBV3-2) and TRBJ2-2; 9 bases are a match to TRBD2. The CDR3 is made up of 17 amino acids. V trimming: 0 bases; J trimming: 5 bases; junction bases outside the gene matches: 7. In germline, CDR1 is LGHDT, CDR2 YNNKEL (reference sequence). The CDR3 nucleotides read TGTGCCAGCAGCCAAGATTCCGTAGCGGGAGTTACCGGGGAGCTGTTTTTT. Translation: CASSQDSVAGVTGELFF.

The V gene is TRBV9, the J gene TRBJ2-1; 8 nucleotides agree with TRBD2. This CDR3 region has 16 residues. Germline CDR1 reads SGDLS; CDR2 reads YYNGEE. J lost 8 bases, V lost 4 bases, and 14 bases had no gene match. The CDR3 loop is CASSPRGAGVAYEQFF. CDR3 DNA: TGTGCCAGCAGCCCCCGGGGAGCGGGAGTCGCGTATGAGCAGTTCTTC. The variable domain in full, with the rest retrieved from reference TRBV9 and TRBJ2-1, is DSGVTQTPKHLITATGQRVTLRCSPRSGDLSVYWYQQSLDQGLQFLIQYYNGEERAKGNILERFSAQQFPDLHSELNLSSLELGDSALYFCASSPRGAGVAYEQFFGPGTRLTVL.

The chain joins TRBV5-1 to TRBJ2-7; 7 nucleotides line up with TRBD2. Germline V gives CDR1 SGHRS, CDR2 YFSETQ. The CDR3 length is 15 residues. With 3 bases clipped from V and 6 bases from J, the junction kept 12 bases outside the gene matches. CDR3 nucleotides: TGCGCCAGCAGCTGGGGCCGGGGAGGGCAAATCGAGCAGTACTTC. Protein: CASSWGRGGQIEQYF.

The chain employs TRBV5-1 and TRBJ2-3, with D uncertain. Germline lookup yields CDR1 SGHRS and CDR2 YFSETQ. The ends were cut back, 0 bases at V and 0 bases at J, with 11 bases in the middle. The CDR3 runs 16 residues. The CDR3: CASSLVSEPSTDTQYF. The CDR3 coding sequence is TGCGCCAGCAGCTTGGTTTCGGAGCCCAGCACAGATACGCAGTATTTT.

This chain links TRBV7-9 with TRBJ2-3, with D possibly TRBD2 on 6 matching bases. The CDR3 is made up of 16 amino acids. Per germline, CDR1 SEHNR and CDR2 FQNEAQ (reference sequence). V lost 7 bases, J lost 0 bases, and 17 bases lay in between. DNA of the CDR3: TGTGCCAGCACCCCTCCCGCGACTAGTAGCACAGATACGCAGTATTTT. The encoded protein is CASTPPATSSTDTQYF.

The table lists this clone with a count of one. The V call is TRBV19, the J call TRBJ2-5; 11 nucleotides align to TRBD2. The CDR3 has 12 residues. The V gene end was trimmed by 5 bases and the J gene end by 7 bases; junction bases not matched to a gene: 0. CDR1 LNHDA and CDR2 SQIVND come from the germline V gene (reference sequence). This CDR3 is CASSLAGGTQYF. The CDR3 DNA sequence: TGTGCCAGTAGTCTAGCGGGAGGGACCCAGTACTTC.

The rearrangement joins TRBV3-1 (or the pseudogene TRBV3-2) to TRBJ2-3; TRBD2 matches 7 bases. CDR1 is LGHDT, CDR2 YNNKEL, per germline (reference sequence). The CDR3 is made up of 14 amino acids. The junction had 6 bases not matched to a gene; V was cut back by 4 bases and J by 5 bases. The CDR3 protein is CASSPGLVIDTQYF. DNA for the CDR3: TGTGCCAGCAGCCCAGGACTAGTCATAGATACGCAGTATTTT.

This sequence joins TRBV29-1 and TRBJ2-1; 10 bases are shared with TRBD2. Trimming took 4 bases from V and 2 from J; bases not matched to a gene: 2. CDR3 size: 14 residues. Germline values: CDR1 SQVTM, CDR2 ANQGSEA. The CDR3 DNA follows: TGCAGCGTTGCCCTAGCGGGAGCCTACAATGAGCAGTTCTTC. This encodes CSVALAGAYNEQFF.

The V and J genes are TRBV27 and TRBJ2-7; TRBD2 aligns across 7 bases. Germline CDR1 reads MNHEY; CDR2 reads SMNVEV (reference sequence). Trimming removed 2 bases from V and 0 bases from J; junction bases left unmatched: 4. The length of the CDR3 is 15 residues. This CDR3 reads CASSLLAEDSYEQYF. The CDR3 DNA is TGTGCCAGCAGTTTACTAGCGGAAGACTCCTACGAGCAGTACTTC.

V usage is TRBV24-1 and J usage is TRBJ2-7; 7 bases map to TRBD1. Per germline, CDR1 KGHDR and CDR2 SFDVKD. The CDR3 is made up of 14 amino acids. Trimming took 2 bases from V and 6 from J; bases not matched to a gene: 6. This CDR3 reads CATSDSDRAAEQYF. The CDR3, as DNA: TGTGCCACCAGTGATTCTGACAGGGCGGCCGAGCAGTACTTC.

CDR3 nucleotide sequence: TGTGCCAGTAGTCCGGGTTCGGAGTACGAGCAGTACTTC. Amino acid sequence: CASSPGSEYEQYF. The chain employs TRBV19 and TRBJ2-7; D unclear. Germline V CDR1 and CDR2: LNHDA, SQIVND (reference sequence). The CDR3 is 13 residues long. Deletions cut 5 bases from V and 4 bases from J, with 12 bases between.

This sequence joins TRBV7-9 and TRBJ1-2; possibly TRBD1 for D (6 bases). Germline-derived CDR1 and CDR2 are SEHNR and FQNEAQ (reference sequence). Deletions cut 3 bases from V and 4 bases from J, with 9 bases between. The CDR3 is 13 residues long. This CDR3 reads CASSFTQGYGYTF. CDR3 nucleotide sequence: TGTGCCAGCAGCTTTACACAGGGCTATGGCTACACCTTC. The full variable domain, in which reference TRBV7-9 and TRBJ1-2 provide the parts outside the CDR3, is DTGVSQNPRHKITKRGQNVTFRCDPISEHNRLYWYRQTLGQGPEFLTYFQNEAQLEKSRLLSDRFSAERPKGSFSTLEIQRTEQGDSAMYLCASSFTQGYGYTFGSGTRLTVV.

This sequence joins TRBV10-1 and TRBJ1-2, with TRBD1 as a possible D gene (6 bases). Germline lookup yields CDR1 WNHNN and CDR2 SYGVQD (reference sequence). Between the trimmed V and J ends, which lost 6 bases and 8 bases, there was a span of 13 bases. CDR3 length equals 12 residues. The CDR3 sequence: CASSHRVFGYTF. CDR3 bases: TGCGCCAGCAGCCACAGGGTGTTCGGCTACACCTTC.

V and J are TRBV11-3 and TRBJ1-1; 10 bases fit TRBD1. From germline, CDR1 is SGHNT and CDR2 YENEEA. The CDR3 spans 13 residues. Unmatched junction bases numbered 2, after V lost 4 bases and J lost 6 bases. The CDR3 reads CASSSGQGAEAFF. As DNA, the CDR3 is TGTGCCAGCAGCTCAGGACAGGGGGCTGAAGCTTTCTTT.

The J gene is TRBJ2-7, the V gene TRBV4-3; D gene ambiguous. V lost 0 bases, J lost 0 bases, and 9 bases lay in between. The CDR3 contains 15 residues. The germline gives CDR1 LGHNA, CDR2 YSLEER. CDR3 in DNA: TGCGCCAGCAGCCAAGATCGGAGTGGCTCCTACGAGCAGTACTTC. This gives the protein CASSQDRSGSYEQYF.

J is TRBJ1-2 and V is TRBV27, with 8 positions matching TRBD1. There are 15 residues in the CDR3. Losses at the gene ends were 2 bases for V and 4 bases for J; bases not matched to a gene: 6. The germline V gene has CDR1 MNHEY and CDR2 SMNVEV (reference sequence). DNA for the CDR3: TGTGCCAGCAGTTTAACCCGACAGGGGTCCTATGGCTACACCTTC. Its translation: CASSLTRQGSYGYTF.

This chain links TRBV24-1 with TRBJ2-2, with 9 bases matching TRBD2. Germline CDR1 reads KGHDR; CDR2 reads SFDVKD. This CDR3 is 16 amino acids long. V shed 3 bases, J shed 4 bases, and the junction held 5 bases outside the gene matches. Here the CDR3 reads CATSDTGLAGTGELFF. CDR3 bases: TGTGCCACCAGTGATACGGGACTAGCAGGCACCGGGGAGCTGTTTTTT.

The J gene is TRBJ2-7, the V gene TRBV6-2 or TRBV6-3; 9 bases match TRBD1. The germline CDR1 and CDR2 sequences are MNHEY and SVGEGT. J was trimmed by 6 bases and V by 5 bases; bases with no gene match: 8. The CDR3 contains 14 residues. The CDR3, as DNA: TGTGCCAGCAGTCATCGGGACAGGGTCCGCGAGCAGTACTTC. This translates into CASSHRDRVREQYF.

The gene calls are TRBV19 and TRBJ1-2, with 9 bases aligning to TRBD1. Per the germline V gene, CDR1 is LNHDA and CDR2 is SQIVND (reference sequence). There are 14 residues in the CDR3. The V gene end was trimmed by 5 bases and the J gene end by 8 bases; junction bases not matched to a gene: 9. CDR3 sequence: CASSPTGTGRGYTF. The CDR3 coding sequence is TGTGCCAGTAGTCCGACCGGGACAGGGAGAGGCTACACCTTC.

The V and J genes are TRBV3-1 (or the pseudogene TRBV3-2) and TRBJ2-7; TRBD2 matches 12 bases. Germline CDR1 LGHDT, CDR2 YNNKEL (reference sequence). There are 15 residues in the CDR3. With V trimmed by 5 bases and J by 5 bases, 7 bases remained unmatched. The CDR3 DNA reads TGTGCCAGCAGCACGACTAGCGGGGGAGGCCACGAGCAGTACTTC. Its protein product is CASSTTSGGGHEQYF.

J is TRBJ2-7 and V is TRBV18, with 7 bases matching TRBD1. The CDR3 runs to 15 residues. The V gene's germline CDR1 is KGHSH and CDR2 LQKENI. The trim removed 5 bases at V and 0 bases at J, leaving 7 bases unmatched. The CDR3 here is CASSTQGQVSYEQYF. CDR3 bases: TGTGCCAGCTCAACACAAGGACAGGTCTCCTACGAGCAGTACTTC.

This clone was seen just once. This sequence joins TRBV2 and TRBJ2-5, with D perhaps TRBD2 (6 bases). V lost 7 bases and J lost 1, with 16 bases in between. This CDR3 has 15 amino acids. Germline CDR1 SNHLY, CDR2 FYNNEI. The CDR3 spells CASKSSAGPQETQYF. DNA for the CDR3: TGTGCCAGCAAGTCATCGGCGGGACCCCAAGAGACCCAGTACTTC.

DNA of the CDR3: TGTGCCAGCAGAGAGACAGGGCTGGGCACTGAAGCTTTCTTT. Amino acids: CASRETGLGTEAFF. The chain couples TRBV6-4 to TRBJ1-1, with 7 positions matching TRBD1. The CDR3 has 14 amino acids. The germline V gene has CDR1 MRHNA and CDR2 SNTAGT. The trim removed 6 bases at V and 4 bases at J, leaving 8 bases unmatched.

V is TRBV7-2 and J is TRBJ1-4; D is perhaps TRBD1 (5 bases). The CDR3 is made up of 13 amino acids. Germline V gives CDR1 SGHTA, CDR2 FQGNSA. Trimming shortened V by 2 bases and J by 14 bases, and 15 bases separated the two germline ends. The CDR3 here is CASSLYGQGRLFF. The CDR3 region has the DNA TGTGCCAGCAGCTTATATGGGCAGGGTCGGCTGTTTTTT.

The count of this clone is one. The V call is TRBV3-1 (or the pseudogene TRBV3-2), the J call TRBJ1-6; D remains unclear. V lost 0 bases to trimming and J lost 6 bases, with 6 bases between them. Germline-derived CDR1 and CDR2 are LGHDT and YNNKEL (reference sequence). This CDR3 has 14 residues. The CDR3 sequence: CASSQDAVNSPLHF. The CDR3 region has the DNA TGTGCCAGCAGCCAAGATGCAGTTAATTCACCCCTCCACTTT.

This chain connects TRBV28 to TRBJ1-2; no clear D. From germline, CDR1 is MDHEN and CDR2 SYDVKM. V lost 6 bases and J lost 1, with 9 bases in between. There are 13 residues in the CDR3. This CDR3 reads CASSQQSNYGYTF. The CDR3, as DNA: TGTGCCAGCAGCCAACAGAGTAACTATGGCTACACCTTC.

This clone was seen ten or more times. CDR3 nucleotides: TGCGCCAGCAGCACGACACTTCTTAGCAATCAGCCCCAGCATTTT. It codes for CASSTTLLSNQPQHF. The chain recombines TRBV4-1 with TRBJ1-5, with D unresolved. The CDR3 runs to 15 residues. CDR1 and CDR2 from the germline V gene are MGHRA and YSYEKL. The ends were cut back, 5 bases at V and 0 bases at J, with 11 bases in the middle.